The 5 T cell receptor beta chains listed next were all sequenced from one sample in a study of blood T cell repertoires in COVID-19. The data were produced by immunoSEQ multiplex PCR, yet TCRdb's version contains in-frame clones alone and is incomplete. The table has a few hundred thousand clones, 89% seen once. The sample consisted of peripheral blood. Receptors originate from a man aged 40-49 years with acute or convalescent COVID-19.

The chain couples TRBV5-5 to TRBJ2-7; a weak D match, TRBD2 (5 bases). CDR3 length: 13 amino acids. The ends were cut back, 1 base at V and 3 bases at J, with 8 bases in the middle. Germline CDR1 SGHKS, CDR2 YYEKEE (reference sequence). The CDR3 DNA reads as TGTGCCAGCAGCTTGAAGGGAGACTACGAGCAGTACTTC. Protein product: CASSLKGDYEQYF. Complete variable domain (other parts from reference TRBV5-5 and TRBJ2-7): DAGVTQSPTHLIKTRGQQVTLRCSPISGHKSVSWYQQVLGQGPQFIFQYYEKEERGRGNFPDRFSARQFPNYSSELNVNALLLGDSALYLCASSLKGDYEQYFGPGTRLTVT.

This clone was counted a few times. A junction boundary mismatches the germline segment, possibly from a read error. The CDR3 is CASSLSVLSYNEQFF. The CDR3 bases are TGTGCTAGCAGCTTATCAGTCCTCTCCTACAATGAGCAGTTCTTC. V gene TRBV7-7 combines with J gene TRBJ2-1; D is undetermined. The CDR3 loop spans 15 amino acids. Germline CDR1 SSHAT, CDR2 FNYEAQ (reference sequence).

This sequence joins TRBV5-4 and TRBJ2-1, with 8 positions matching TRBD1. This CDR3 is 16 amino acids long. The junction had 13 bases not matched to a gene; V was cut back by 4 bases and J by 7 bases. Germline V CDR1 and CDR2: SGHNT, YYREEE (reference sequence). DNA of the CDR3: TGTGCCAGCAGCCCCCCCTCTGGACAGGGAAGGAATGAGCAGTTCTTC. This gives the protein CASSPPSGQGRNEQFF.

This clone was observed a single time. V usage is TRBV19 and J usage is TRBJ2-1; TRBD2 matches at 7 bases. The CDR3 has 14 residues. The germline CDR1 and CDR2 sequences are LNHDA and SQIVND (reference sequence). V dropped 8 bases and J dropped 10; count of bases not matched to a gene: 14. This CDR3 reads CASSTGLDGSEQFF. DNA of the CDR3: TGTGCCAGTTCCACAGGACTAGACGGAAGCGAGCAGTTCTTC.

J is TRBJ2-1 and V is TRBV28; TRBD1 aligns across 9 bases. Per the germline V gene, CDR1 is MDHEN and CDR2 is SYDVKM. The length of the CDR3 is 15 residues. V lost 5 bases, J lost 3 bases, and 5 bases stayed unmatched. The CDR3 spells CASSMGQGYYNEQFF. The CDR3 DNA follows: TGTGCCAGCAGTATGGGACAGGGATACTACAATGAGCAGTTCTTC.